This T cell receptor beta chain is from a study of blood T cells in healthy people across ages. With a J-beta primer mix and a sample-barcoded 5' primer, a second PCR ran 7 to 11 cycles. A single record per CDR3 protein comes from TCRdb applying MiXCR to the 5' RACE reads. Among roughly 1,700,000 distinct CDR3 sequences listed, about 30% were seen once. Germline CDR1 and CDR2: DFQATT and SNEGSKA (reference sequence). J gave up 2 bases and V 5 bases, and 13 bases lay outside the gene matches. This CDR3 spans 17 amino acids. This chain connects TRBV20-1 to TRBJ2-1; 9 positions match TRBD2. Sequenced: blood. The receptor was isolated from a woman in her thirties in good health. The CDR3 region has the DNA TGCAGTGCTCCGGACCAAAGTAGCGGGGGTACCTACAATGAGCAGTTCTTC. It encodes CSAPDQSSGGTYNEQFF.